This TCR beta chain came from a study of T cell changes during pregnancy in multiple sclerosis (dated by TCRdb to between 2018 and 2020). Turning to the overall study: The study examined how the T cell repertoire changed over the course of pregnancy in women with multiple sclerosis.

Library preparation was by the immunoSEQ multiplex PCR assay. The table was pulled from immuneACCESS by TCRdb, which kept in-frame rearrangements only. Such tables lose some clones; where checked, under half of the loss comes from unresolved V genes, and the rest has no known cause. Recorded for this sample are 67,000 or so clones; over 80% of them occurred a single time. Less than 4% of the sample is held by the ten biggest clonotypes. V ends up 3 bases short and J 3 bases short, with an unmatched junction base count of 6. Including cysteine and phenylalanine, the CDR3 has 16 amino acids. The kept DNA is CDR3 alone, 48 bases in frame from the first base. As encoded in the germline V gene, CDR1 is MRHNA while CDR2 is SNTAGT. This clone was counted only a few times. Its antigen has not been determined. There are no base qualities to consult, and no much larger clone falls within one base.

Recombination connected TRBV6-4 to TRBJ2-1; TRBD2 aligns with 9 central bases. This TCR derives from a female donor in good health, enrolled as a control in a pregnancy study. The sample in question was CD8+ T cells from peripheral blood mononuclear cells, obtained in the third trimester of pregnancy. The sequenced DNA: TGTGCCAGCAGTGATCGATTAGCGGGGGACTACAATGAGCAGTTCTTC. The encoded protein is CASSDRLAGDYNEQFF.